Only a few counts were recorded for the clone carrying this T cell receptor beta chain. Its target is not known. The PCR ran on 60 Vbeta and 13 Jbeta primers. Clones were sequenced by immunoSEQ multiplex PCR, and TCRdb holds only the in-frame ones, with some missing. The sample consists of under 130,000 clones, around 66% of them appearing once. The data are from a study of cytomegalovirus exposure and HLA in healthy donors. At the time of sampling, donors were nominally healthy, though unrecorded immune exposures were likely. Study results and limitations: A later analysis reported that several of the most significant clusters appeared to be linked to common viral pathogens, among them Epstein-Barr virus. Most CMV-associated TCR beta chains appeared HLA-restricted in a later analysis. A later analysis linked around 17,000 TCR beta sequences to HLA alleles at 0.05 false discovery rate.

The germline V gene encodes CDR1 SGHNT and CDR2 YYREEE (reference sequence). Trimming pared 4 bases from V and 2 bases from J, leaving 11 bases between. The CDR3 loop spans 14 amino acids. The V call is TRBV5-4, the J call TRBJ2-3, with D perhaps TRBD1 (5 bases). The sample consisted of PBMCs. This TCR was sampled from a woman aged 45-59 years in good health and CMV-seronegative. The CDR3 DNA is TGTGCCAGCAGCCCGACGACAGCCACAGATACGCAGTATTTT. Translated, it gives CASSPTTATDTQYF.